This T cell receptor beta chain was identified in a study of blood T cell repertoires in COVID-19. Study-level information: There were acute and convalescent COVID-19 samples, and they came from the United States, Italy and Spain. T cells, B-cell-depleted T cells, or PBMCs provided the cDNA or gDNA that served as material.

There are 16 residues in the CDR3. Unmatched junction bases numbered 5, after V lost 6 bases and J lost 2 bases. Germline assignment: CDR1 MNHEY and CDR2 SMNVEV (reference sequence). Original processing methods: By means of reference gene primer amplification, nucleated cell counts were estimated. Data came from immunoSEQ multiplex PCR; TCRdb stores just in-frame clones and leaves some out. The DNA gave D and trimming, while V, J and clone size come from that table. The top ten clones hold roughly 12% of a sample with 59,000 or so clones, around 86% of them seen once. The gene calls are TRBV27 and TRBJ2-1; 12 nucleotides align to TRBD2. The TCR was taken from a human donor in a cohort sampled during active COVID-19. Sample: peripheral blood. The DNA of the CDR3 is TGTGCCAGCAGGTCTAGCGGGGGGGCAACCTACAATGAGCAGTTCTTC. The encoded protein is CASRSSGGATYNEQFF.